Below, 16 T cell receptor beta chains from the same sample are listed, as sequenced in a study of cytomegalovirus exposure and HLA in healthy donors. Primers: 60 Vbeta forward and 13 Jbeta reverse. Only in-frame clones appear in the TCRdb table, and some are missing; sequencing was by immunoSEQ multiplex PCR. This sample carries almost 90,000 clones, 85% of them seen once, and the ten largest clones take 7.4%. The sequenced sample was PBMCs. The receptors originated from a middle-aged man in good health and CMV-seropositive.

The rearrangement links TRBV29-1 to TRBJ2-1; TRBD2 aligns across 10 bases. The V and J ends lost 2 bases and 6 bases, in that order; junction bases with no gene match: 10. CDR1 and CDR2 (germline): SQVTM, ANQGSEA. There are 16 residues in the CDR3. The CDR3 is CSVEPPTSGLLNEQFF. The DNA of the CDR3 is TGCAGCGTTGAACCCCCGACTAGCGGGTTACTCAATGAGCAGTTCTTC.

Points on this clone: One end of the junction varies from germline; a read error may be responsible. The chain uses TRBV7-9 and TRBJ2-7; 10 bases line up with TRBD2. Germline-derived CDR1 and CDR2 are SEHNR and FQNEAQ (reference sequence). The CDR3 extends over 17 amino acids. CDR3 sequence (DNA): TGTGCCAGCAGCTCACCCCAGCGGGAGGGCTACTCCTACGGGCAGTACTTC. Amino acids: CASSSPQREGYSYGQYF.

The chain has TRBV27 and TRBJ1-3; maybe TRBD1 (5 bases). Trimming removed 2 bases from V and 3 bases from J, with 14 bases in between. This CDR3 is 16 amino acids long. Germline CDR1 MNHEY, CDR2 SMNVEV (reference sequence). Here the CDR3 DNA reads TGTGCCAGCAGTTTAAAGTTCGGGGGAGGTGGAAACACCATATATTTT. It is translated as CASSLKFGGGGNTIYF.

V gene TRBV29-1 combines with J gene TRBJ2-3; maybe TRBD1 (6 bases). Germline CDR1 is SQVTM and CDR2 is ANQGSEA. This CDR3 has 14 residues. The V and J ends lost 6 bases and 5 bases respectively, with 18 bases between them. The CDR3 loop is CSVALVGAIDTQYF. CDR3 bases: TGCAGCGTGGCGCTGGTGGGGGCAATAGATACGCAGTATTTT.

The chain couples TRBV5-4 to TRBJ2-1; 8 bases agree with TRBD2. V lost 1 base, J lost 3 bases, and 6 bases stayed unmatched. Germline values: CDR1 SGHNT, CDR2 YYREEE (reference sequence). The CDR3 is 16 residues long. Here the CDR3 reads CASSLRGGTSYNEQFF. The DNA for the CDR3 is TGTGCCAGCAGCTTGCGGGGTGGGACTAGCTACAATGAGCAGTTCTTC.

This clone was observed a single time. The chain has TRBV28 and TRBJ2-3; 7 bases are a match to TRBD1. Germline V gene lookup returns CDR1 MDHEN and CDR2 SYDVKM. The length of the CDR3 is 15 residues. V was clipped by 2 bases and J by 5 bases; unmatched bases: 7. This chain's CDR3 is CASSLPQTGRDTQYF. The CDR3 bases are TGTGCCAGCAGTTTACCCCAGACAGGGAGAGATACGCAGTATTTT.

The chain has TRBV5-1 and TRBJ2-1, with D possibly matching TRBD1 (6 bases). V was shortened by 0 bases and J by 6 bases, with 13 bases between the two germline ends. The CDR3 extends over 15 amino acids. The germline gives CDR1 SGHRS, CDR2 YFSETQ. The CDR3 protein is CASSLAPRGGNEQFF. The DNA of the CDR3 is TGCGCCAGCAGCTTGGCGCCCCGAGGGGGCAATGAGCAGTTCTTC.

V usage is TRBV12-5 and J usage is TRBJ1-3; D remains unclear. Trimming cost V 8 bases and J 0 bases, with 5 bases left between them. In germline, CDR1 is LGHNT, CDR2 FRNRAP. This CDR3 contains 12 residues. The CDR3 loop reads CASHNSGNTIYF. CDR3 in DNA: TGTGCTAGTCACAACTCTGGAAACACCATATATTTT. The full variable domain, completed using reference TRBV12-5 and TRBJ1-3, is DARVTQTPRHKVTEMGQEVTMRCQPILGHNTVFWYRQTMMQGLELLAYFRNRAPLDDSGMPKDRFSAEMPDATLATLKIQPSEPRDSAVYFCASHNSGNTIYFGEGSWLTVV.

This chain uses TRBV6-1 with TRBJ1-5, with unresolved D. Germline lookup yields CDR1 MNHNS and CDR2 SASEGT. This CDR3 has 14 amino acids. V was shortened by 5 bases and J by 7 bases, with 15 bases between the two germline ends. DNA for the CDR3: TGTGCCAGCAGTCCTGGGCCAGCCCCCCAGCCCCAGCATTTT. Translation gives CASSPGPAPQPQHF.

The J gene is TRBJ2-7, the V gene TRBV7-9; 12 bases are shared with TRBD2. The CDR3 consists of 16 residues. Germline lookup yields CDR1 SEHNR and CDR2 FQNEAQ (reference sequence). The junction had 5 bases not matched to a gene; V was cut back by 4 bases and J by 1 base. The CDR3 sequence is CASSSPTSGGSYEQYF. CDR3 coding DNA: TGTGCCAGCAGCTCCCCGACTAGCGGGGGATCCTACGAGCAGTACTTC.

The genes are TRBV7-8 and TRBJ1-4, with D possibly TRBD1 on 6 matching bases. The V and J ends lost 5 bases and 6 bases respectively, with 16 bases between them. Germline-derived CDR1 and CDR2 are SGHVS and FQNEAQ. The CDR3 totals 15 residues. The CDR3 protein is CASSQTGTRDEKLFF. The CDR3, as DNA: TGTGCCAGCAGCCAAACCGGGACAAGGGATGAAAAACTGTTTTTT.

This chain connects TRBV6-5 to TRBJ2-5; 7 nucleotides line up with TRBD2. CDR1 is MNHEY, CDR2 SVGAGI, per germline. The CDR3 is 15 amino acids. Losses at the gene ends were 7 bases for V and 4 bases for J; bases not matched to a gene: 12. CDR3 in amino acids: CASTDRDWEGETQYF. CDR3 DNA: TGTGCCAGCACCGACCGGGACTGGGAGGGAGAGACCCAGTACTTC.

The chain links TRBV5-1 to TRBJ2-5, with D possibly TRBD2 on 7 matching bases. Germline assignment: CDR1 SGHRS and CDR2 YFSETQ. With 8 bases removed from V and 1 base from J, the gap between germline ends came to 9 bases. CDR3 length equals 12 residues. CDR3 amino acids: CASGGAQETQYF. In DNA, the CDR3 is TGCGCCAGTGGGGGGGCCCAAGAGACCCAGTACTTC.

The chain joins TRBV5-4 to TRBJ2-5, with 10 bases that match TRBD2. The CDR3 is 16 residues long. Trimming at V came to 4 bases and at J to 4 bases, leaving 10 bases not matched to a gene. The germline V gene encodes CDR1 SGHNT and CDR2 YYREEE (reference sequence). The CDR3 DNA reads as TGTGCCAGCAGCGCCGGGGGACTAGCGACCCCAGAGACCCAGTACTTC. Translating gives CASSAGGLATPETQYF. The variable domain in full, completed from reference TRBV5-4 and TRBJ2-5, reads ETGVTQSPTHLIKTRGQQVTLRCSSQSGHNTVSWYQQALGQGPQFIFQYYREEENGRGNFPPRFSGLQFPNYSSELNVNALELDDSALYLCASSAGGLATPETQYFGPGTRLLVL.

The sample holds one count of this clone. This chain connects TRBV5-1 to TRBJ1-2; possible D gene TRBD1, 5 bases. Germline-derived CDR1 and CDR2 are SGHRS and YFSETQ. The CDR3 length is 12 residues. V was shortened by 0 bases and J by 6 bases, with 6 bases between the two germline ends. The chain's CDR3 is CASSLEGNGYTF. The CDR3 DNA is TGCGCCAGCAGCTTGGAGGGGAATGGCTACACCTTC.

The J gene is TRBJ2-5, the V gene TRBV21-1; the DNA was not compared with TRBD2, the D call given in the table. TRBV21-1 is described as a pseudogene. This CDR3 is built from 13 residues. DNA for the CDR3: TGTGCCCGGACTAGCGGGAGGGGAGAGACCCAGTACTTC. It is translated as CARTSGRGETQYF.